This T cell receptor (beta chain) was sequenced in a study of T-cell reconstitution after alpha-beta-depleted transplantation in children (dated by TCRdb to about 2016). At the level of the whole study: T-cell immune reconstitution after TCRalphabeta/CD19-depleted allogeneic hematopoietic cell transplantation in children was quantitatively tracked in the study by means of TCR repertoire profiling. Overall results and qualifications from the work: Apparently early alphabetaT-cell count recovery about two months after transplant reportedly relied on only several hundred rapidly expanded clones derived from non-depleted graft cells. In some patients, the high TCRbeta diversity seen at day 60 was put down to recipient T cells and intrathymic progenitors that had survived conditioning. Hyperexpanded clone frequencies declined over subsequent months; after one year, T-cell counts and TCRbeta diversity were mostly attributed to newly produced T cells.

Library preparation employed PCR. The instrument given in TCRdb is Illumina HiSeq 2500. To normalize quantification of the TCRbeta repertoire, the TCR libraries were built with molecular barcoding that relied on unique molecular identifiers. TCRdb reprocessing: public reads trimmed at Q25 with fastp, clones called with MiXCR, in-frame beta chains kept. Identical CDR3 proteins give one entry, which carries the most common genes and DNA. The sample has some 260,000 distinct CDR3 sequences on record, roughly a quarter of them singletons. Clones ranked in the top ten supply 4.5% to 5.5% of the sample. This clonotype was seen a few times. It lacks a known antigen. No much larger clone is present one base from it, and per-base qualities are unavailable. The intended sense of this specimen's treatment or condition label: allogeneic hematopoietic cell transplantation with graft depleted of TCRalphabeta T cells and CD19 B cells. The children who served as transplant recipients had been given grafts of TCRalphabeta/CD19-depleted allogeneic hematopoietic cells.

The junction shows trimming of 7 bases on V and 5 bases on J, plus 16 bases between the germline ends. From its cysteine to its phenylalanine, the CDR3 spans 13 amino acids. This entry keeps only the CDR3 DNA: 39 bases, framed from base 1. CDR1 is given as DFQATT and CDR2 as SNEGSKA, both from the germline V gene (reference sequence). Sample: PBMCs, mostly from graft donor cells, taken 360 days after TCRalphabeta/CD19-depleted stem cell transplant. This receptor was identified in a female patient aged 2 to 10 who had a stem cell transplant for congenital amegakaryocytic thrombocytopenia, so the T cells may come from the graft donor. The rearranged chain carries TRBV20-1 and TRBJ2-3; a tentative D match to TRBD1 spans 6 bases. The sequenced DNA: TGCAGTGTTTGCAGGGGTTGGAAAGATACGCAGTATTTT. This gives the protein CSVCRGWKDTQYF.